The 10 T cell receptor beta chains reported below all come from one sample, sequenced in a study. TCRdb re-analysed the RT-PCR reads in MiXCR, keeping a single row per CDR3 protein. Of 650,000 to 800,000 distinct CDR3 sequences in the sample, 14% were seen once. The sequencing input was memory CD4+ T cells from blood. The receptors come from a female donor in good health, serving as a healthy control.

This clonotype has more than one count but fewer than ten. The chain links TRBV20-1 to TRBJ2-7; D is ambiguous. Per the germline V gene, CDR1 is DFQATT and CDR2 is SNEGSKA (reference sequence). This CDR3 has 11 residues. The V gene lost 4 bases and the J gene lost 3 bases, with 7 bases spanning the gap. The CDR3 protein is CSAIRIYEQYF. The DNA for the CDR3 is TGCAGTGCTATCAGAATCTACGAGCAGTACTTC.

The J gene is TRBJ1-1, the V gene TRBV10-3; no clear D. Germline CDR1 ENHRY, CDR2 SYGVKD. Trimming removed 8 bases at V and 2 bases at J, with 15 bases between. The CDR3 runs to 14 residues. The CDR3 DNA sequence: TGTGCCATCTCCCCAGGTGGGGATAACACTGAAGCTTTCTTT. It specifies CAISPGGDNTEAFF.

The chain carries TRBV14 and TRBJ2-1; the match to TRBD2 covers 9 bases. CDR1 is SGHDN and CDR2 is FVKESK in the germline V gene. The CDR3 is 18 residues long. Trimming took 2 bases from V and 3 from J; bases not matched to a gene: 11. CDR3 loop: CASSQNWGAGGFYNEQFF. The CDR3 DNA reads TGTGCCAGCAGCCAAAACTGGGGAGCGGGAGGATTCTACAATGAGCAGTTCTTC.

V gene TRBV12-3 or TRBV12-4 combines with J gene TRBJ2-2, with no clear D. V lost 6 bases and J 4 bases, leaving 6 bases between the germline ends. This CDR3 comprises 12 residues. CDR3 loop: CASSMPTGELFF. The DNA of the CDR3 is TGTGCCAGCAGCATGCCCACCGGGGAGCTGTTTTTT.

The chain has TRBV11-2 and TRBJ2-1; D unresolved. V lost 7 bases to trimming and J lost 4 bases, with 14 bases between them. Germline CDR1 is SGHAT and CDR2 is FQNNGV. This CDR3 contains 14 residues. The CDR3 here is CASTFRSSYNEQFF. For the CDR3, the DNA is TGTGCCAGCACCTTTAGATCCTCGTACAATGAGCAGTTCTTC.

The chain is built from TRBV6-6 and TRBJ2-1, with 8 bases identical to TRBD1. V was clipped by 2 bases and J by 5 bases; unmatched bases: 20. The germline gives CDR1 MNHNY, CDR2 SVGAGI (reference sequence). The CDR3 loop spans 20 amino acids. In DNA form, the CDR3 reads TGTGCCAGCAGTTACCCCCTAGCGAGGCCACAGGGGGGAATCAACAATGAGCAGTTCTTC. It is translated as CASSYPLARPQGGINNEQFF.

The chain links TRBV5-6 to TRBJ2-7; TRBD1 aligns across 7 bases. CDR3 size: 15 residues. J was trimmed by 3 bases and V by 3 bases; bases with no gene match: 9. Looked up from germline, CDR1 is SGHDT and CDR2 is YYEEEE. The CDR3 coding sequence is TGTGCCAGCAGCTATGGGGGTGACAGGGTCTACGAGCAGTACTTC. It specifies CASSYGGDRVYEQYF.

Judged by abundance, this clonotype is medium-sized. The rearrangement links TRBV6-5 to TRBJ2-7; TRBD2 might be the D (6 bases). The V end lost 2 bases, the J end lost 2 bases, and 16 bases lay between the germline ends. Germline CDR1 MNHEY, CDR2 SVGAGI. The CDR3 runs 16 residues. The CDR3 loop reads CASSYRRDLTTYEQYF. DNA for the CDR3: TGTGCCAGCAGTTACAGGCGGGATCTGACCACCTACGAGCAGTACTTC.

V and J are TRBV18 and TRBJ2-3, with a tentative D call TRBD2 (6 bases). The CDR3 has 15 residues. Germline V gene data show CDR1 as KGHSH and CDR2 as LQKENI. Deletions cut 3 bases from V and 0 bases from J, with 10 bases between. CDR3 coding DNA: TGTGCCAGCTCACCGATAGCGGCTAGCACAGATACGCAGTATTTT. Residues: CASSPIAASTDTQYF.

This clonotype occurred once. At one of its ends the junction is not consistent with the germline gene, which may arise from a read error. The V gene is TRBV20-1, the J gene TRBJ2-7; TRBD1 is a possible D gene (6 bases). CDR1 DFQATT and CDR2 SNEGSKA come from the germline V gene (reference sequence). There are 15 residues in the CDR3. Here the CDR3 DNA reads TGCTGTGCTAGAGGCCAGACGGACAGAATTTACGAGCAGTACTTC. As protein: CCARGQTDRIYEQYF.